This T cell receptor (beta chain) was sequenced in a study of cytomegalovirus exposure and HLA in healthy donors. Study context: Unique TCR beta sequences numbering approximately 100 million came from about 179 million T cells in an earlier analysis.

Study results and limitations: One variant, a missense change in DCLRE1C, was linked in a later analysis to TCR beta V- and J-gene trimming. With further analysis later on, most CMV-associated TCR beta chains appeared HLA-restricted.

This CDR3 has 16 residues. The ends were cut back, 8 bases at V and 3 bases at J, with 19 bases in the middle. The V gene's germline CDR1 is WNHNN and CDR2 SYGVQD (reference sequence). Amplification used 60 Vbeta primers and 13 Jbeta primers. TCRdb keeps only in-frame clones here, not all; method: immunoSEQ multiplex PCR. Of approximately 160,000 clones listed, around four fifths are singletons. This clone was found once. Its specificity is not known. The rearrangement joins TRBV10-1 to TRBJ2-2; TRBD2 might be the D (6 bases). The clonotype was recovered from a woman in her twenties or thirties in good health and CMV-seropositive. Material for sequencing was PBMCs. Here the CDR3 reads CASAPRLAIDTGELFF. The CDR3 nucleotides read TGCGCCAGCGCCCCGAGGCTAGCGATCGACACCGGGGAGCTGTTTTTT.